These T cell receptor beta chains were read from a single sample in a study of OX40 agonist ivuxolimab in advanced cancers. Assay used: immunoSEQ multiplex PCR; TCRdb lists only in-frame clones, some missing. The top ten hold around 25% of the sample, which has 20,000 to 25,000 clones, about nine tenths seen once. The source was CD4+ or CD8+ T cells sorted from blood, collected in a trial of the OX40 agonist ivuxolimab. Receptors originate from an adult with an advanced solid tumor such as melanoma, head and neck, liver or kidney cancer. Both conserved end residues are part of each CDR3. D genes are given only for firm matches. Size is omitted from some rows. Given values are once, few, many or a class for expanded clones.

d_call,v_call,j_call,clone_size,cdr3_nt,cdr3_aa
.,TRBV27,TRBJ2-5,.,TGTGCCAGCAGTCATGGCAGACCCCAAGAGACCCAGTACTTC,CASSHGRPQETQYF
.,TRBV11-1,TRBJ1-1,.,TGTGCCAGCAGCTTTGAGGGGCCGGGGACTGAAGCTTTCTTT,CASSFEGPGTEAFF
TRBD1,TRBV7-3,TRBJ2-1,.,TGTGCCAGCAGCTTAACGTGGGGGACAGGGGTGAAGGTGGTCTTC,CASSLTWGTGVKVVF
.,TRBV27,TRBJ2-7,.,TGTGCCAGCAGTTTAGTTGGGCTTAGCCACGAGCAGTACTTC,CASSLVGLSHEQYF
TRBD1,TRBV27,TRBJ1-1,.,TGTGCCAGCAGTTCCCGACAGGGGCGGCGAGCTTTCTTT,CASSSRQGRRAFF
.,TRBV5-6,TRBJ1-5,.,TGTGCCAGCAGCTCGTCCTGGAGGGGTTATCAGCCCCAGCATTTT,CASSSSWRGYQPQHF
.,TRBV4-1,TRBJ2-7,.,TGCGCCAGCAGCCAAGATAAGAGGGGGTACTACGAGCAGTACTTC,CASSQDKRGYYEQYF
.,TRBV19,TRBJ1-2,.,TGTGCCAGTAGGCCTTTGGGCAGTGTAAACTATGGCTACACCTTC,CASRPLGSVNYGYTF
TRBD1,TRBV6-5,TRBJ2-7,.,TGTGCCAGCAGCCCGGACAGGGGGTCGTACGAGCAGTACTTC,CASSPDRGSYEQYF
TRBD1,TRBV13,TRBJ2-7,.,TGTGCCAGCAGCTACTCGACAGGGATTTACTCCTACGAGCAGTACTTC,CASSYSTGIYSYEQYF
.,TRBV4-3,TRBJ1-5,.,TGCGCCAGCAGCTACGACAGGAATCAGCCCCAGCATTTT,CASSYDRNQPQHF
TRBD2,TRBV9,TRBJ2-1,.,TGTGCCAGCAGCCCTCGACTAGCGGGGGACAATGAGCAGTTCTTC,CASSPRLAGDNEQFF
.,TRBV9,TRBJ2-3,.,TGTGCCAGCAGCGTAGAGGTAGCGGAAGATACGCAGTATTTT,CASSVEVAEDTQYF
TRBD1,TRBV9,TRBJ2-5,.,TGTGCCAGCAGCGGAGGAACCGGGACAGGGCCAGAGACCCAGTACTTC,CASSGGTGTGPETQYF
.,TRBV25-1,TRBJ2-3,few,TGTGCCAGCACCGAAGTGGGAGCGCAGTATTTT,CASTEVGAQYF
.,TRBV7-9,TRBJ1-2,once,TGTGCCAGCAGCTTAGAACCGGGGGATGGCTACACCTTC,CASSLEPGDGYTF
TRBD2,TRBV7-8,TRBJ2-1,.,TGTGCCAGCAGCTTAGAAGCTAGCGGGACTGAAATGGGGGATGAGCAGTTCTTC,CASSLEASGTEMGDEQFF
.,TRBV2,TRBJ2-7,.,TGTGCCAGCAGTGAACTCTTCTCGGCCTACGAGCAGTACTTC,CASSELFSAYEQYF
.,TRBV7-8,TRBJ2-1,.,TGTGCCAGCACCTCACTGGGGGGCTGGGATGAGCAGTTCTTC,CASTSLGGWDEQFF
TRBD2,TRBV9,TRBJ2-1,.,TGTGCCAGCAGCGTAAGTCAGGGATCCGGGGGGGCGTTCTACAATGAGCAGTTCTTC,CASSVSQGSGGAFYNEQFF
.,TRBV30,TRBJ1-5,.,TGTGCCTGGAGCGAGGGTACCGGTCAGCCCCAGCATTTT,CAWSEGTGQPQHF
TRBD2,TRBV4-3,TRBJ2-4,.,TGCGCCAGCAGCCCCGGAGCGGGAGAAGGCAACATTCAGTACTTC,CASSPGAGEGNIQYF
TRBD1,TRBV9,TRBJ2-2,.,TGTGCCAGCAGTGACAGGGGAACCGGGGAGCTGTTTTTT,CASSDRGTGELFF
.,TRBV7-8,TRBJ2-1,medium-sized,TGTGCCAGCAGCTTAGAACGCCGGGGGGAGCAGTTCTTC,CASSLERRGEQFF
.,TRBV9,TRBJ2-5,.,TGTGCCAGCAGCGTAGGGGCTTCTCAAGAGACCCAGTACTTC,CASSVGASQETQYF
.,TRBV7-9,TRBJ2-7,.,TGTGCCAGCAGCTTAAGGCTATACGAGCAGTACTTC,CASSLRLYEQYF
.,TRBV27,TRBJ2-5,.,TGTGCCAGCAGTTCCTCGGGGGCTGGGACCCAGTACTTC,CASSSSGAGTQYF
.,TRBV11-1,TRBJ2-7,.,TGTGCCAGCAGCTTTTCGGGGTCCTCCTACGAGCAGTACTTC,CASSFSGSSYEQYF
.,TRBV9,TRBJ2-2,.,TGTGCCAGCAGCGTGGGGGGGAACACCGGGGAGCTGTTTTTT,CASSVGGNTGELFF
TRBD1,TRBV9,TRBJ1-1,.,TGTGCCAGCAGCGGAGGAACAGGGGGCGGACCGAACACTGAAGCTTTCTTT,CASSGGTGGGPNTEAFF
TRBD1,TRBV7-7,TRBJ2-7,.,TGTGCTAGCAGCTCCGGGACAGGGAGATCCTACGAGCAGTACTTC,CASSSGTGRSYEQYF
TRBD1,TRBV25-1,TRBJ1-1,.,TGTGCCAGCAGTGAATGGGACAGGGGCACTGAAGCTTTCTTT,CASSEWDRGTEAFF
TRBD2,TRBV10-2,TRBJ2-1,.,TGCGCCAGCAGTGGCGGGCGGGAGGACAATGAGCAGTTCTTC,CASSGGREDNEQFF
.,TRBV6-1,TRBJ2-5,.,TGTGCCACCACCACAGGGCATCGAGAGACCCAGTACTTC,CATTTGHRETQYF
.,TRBV5-4,TRBJ2-2,.,TGTGCCAGCCGAGACGAGAACACCGGGGAGCTGTTTTTT,CASRDENTGELFF
.,TRBV6-5,TRBJ1-5,.,TGTGCCAGCAGTTATAGGGAGGGGAGTCAGCCCCAGCATTTT,CASSYREGSQPQHF
.,TRBV6-5,TRBJ1-4,.,TGTGCCAGCAGTTACAAAGGCCTTAGTGAAAAACTGTTTTTT,CASSYKGLSEKLFF
.,TRBV19,TRBJ2-1,.,TGTGCCAGTAGTATGGGACAGCGGGTGAACAATGAGCAGTTCTTC,CASSMGQRVNNEQFF
TRBD2,TRBV28,TRBJ2-5,.,TGTGCCAGCCTATTAGCGGGGAGTGTGCAAGAGACCCAGTACTTC,CASLLAGSVQETQYF
TRBD1,TRBV29-1,TRBJ2-5,.,TGCAGCGTTGAATCTATACGGGACAGGGGACAAGAGACCCAGTACTTC,CSVESIRDRGQETQYF
.,TRBV4-3,TRBJ2-2,few,TGCGCCAGCAGCCAAGTCGAGCTCGGGACAACCGGGGAGCTGTTTTTT,CASSQVELGTTGELFF
.,TRBV7-9,TRBJ2-3,.,TGTGCCAGCAGCGTCAGGACCTCTAGCACAGATACGCAGTATTTT,CASSVRTSSTDTQYF
.,TRBV7-6,TRBJ2-3,.,TGTGCCAGCAGCTTGATCCCCACCAACACAGATACGCAGTATTTT,CASSLIPTNTDTQYF
.,TRBV5-4,TRBJ1-1,.,TGTGCCAGCAGCCGGGACCTTATGAACACTGAAGCTTTCTTT,CASSRDLMNTEAFF
.,TRBV11-2,TRBJ2-7,.,TGTGCCAGCAGCTTAGATGAAATAGTCTACGAGCAGTACTTC,CASSLDEIVYEQYF
TRBD2,TRBV7-9,TRBJ2-5,once,TGTGCCAGCAGCCCCCAGCGGGGGCCCCAAGAGACCCAGTACTTC,CASSPQRGPQETQYF
.,TRBV27,TRBJ1-3,.,TGTGCCAGCAGTTTATCTGCCAGCTCTGGAAACACCATATATTTT,CASSLSASSGNTIYF
TRBD1,TRBV4-3,TRBJ2-7,.,TGCGCCAGCAGTCAGGGGGCCACCTCCTACGAGCAGTACTTC,CASSQGATSYEQYF
.,TRBV7-2,TRBJ1-5,.,TGTGCCAGCAGCGGGGACAGCAATCAGCCCCAGCATTTT,CASSGDSNQPQHF
.,TRBV4-3,TRBJ1-1,few,TGCGCCAGCAGCCAAGATAATTGGTCCCAGAACACTGAAGCTTTCTTT,CASSQDNWSQNTEAFF
.,TRBV7-9,TRBJ2-6,.,TGTGCCAGCAGCCTTACGGACGGGGGTAGTGGGGCCAACGTCCTGACTTTC,CASSLTDGGSGANVLTF
.,TRBV4-1,TRBJ2-7,.,TGCGCCAGCAGCCAAGACCCAACAGGCAGCTCCTACGAGCAGTACTTC,CASSQDPTGSSYEQYF
.,TRBV28,TRBJ1-2,.,TGTGCCACCACGTCGACCACGACCGACCATGGCTACACCTTC,CATTSTTTDHGYTF
.,TRBV14,TRBJ1-4,.,TGTGCCAGCAGCCAAGATTCGGGGTTTTTGGAAAAACTGTTTTTT,CASSQDSGFLEKLFF
.,TRBV7-6,TRBJ1-3,.,TGTGCCAGCCTACAGGACTCTGGAAACACCATATATTTT,CASLQDSGNTIYF
.,TRBV4-2,TRBJ1-4,.,TGTGCCAGCAGCCTCCTCGGGGGGGGCCTAGGGCTGTTTTTT,CASSLLGGGLGLFF
TRBD1,TRBV12-5,TRBJ2-5,.,TGTGCTAGTGGCACAGGGGGCGCGGAGACCCAGTACTTC,CASGTGGAETQYF
.,TRBV6-5,TRBJ2-7,.,TGTGCCAGCAGTTACGGCGACTTTGGCTACGAGCAGTACTTC,CASSYGDFGYEQYF